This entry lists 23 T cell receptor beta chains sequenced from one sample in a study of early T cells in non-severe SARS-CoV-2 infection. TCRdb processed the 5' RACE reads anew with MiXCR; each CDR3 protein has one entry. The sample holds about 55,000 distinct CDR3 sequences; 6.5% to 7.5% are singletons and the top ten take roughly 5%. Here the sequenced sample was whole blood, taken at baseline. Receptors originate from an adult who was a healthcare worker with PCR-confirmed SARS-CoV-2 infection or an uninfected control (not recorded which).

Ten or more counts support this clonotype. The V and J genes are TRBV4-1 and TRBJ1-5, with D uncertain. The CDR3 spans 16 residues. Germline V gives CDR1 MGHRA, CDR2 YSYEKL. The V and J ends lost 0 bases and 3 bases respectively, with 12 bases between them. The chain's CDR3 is CASSQDVAADNQPQHF. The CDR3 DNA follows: TGCGCCAGCAGCCAAGATGTGGCAGCCGACAATCAGCCCCAGCATTTT.

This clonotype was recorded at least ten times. Written as DNA, the CDR3 is TGCAGTGCTCAGGGGGCGGGGGGCCCAGATACGCAGTATTTT. This translates into CSAQGAGGPDTQYF. The chain is built from TRBV20-1 and TRBJ2-3; possibly TRBD1 or TRBD2 for D (8 bases each). This CDR3 spans 14 amino acids. The germline V and J ends were trimmed by 5 bases and 4 bases, with 16 bases remaining between them. Germline CDR1 reads DFQATT; CDR2 reads SNEGSKA (reference sequence).

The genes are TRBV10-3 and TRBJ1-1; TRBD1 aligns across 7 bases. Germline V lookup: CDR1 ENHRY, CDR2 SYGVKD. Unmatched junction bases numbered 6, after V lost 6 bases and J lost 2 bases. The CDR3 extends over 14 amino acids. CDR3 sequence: CAIRNGQENTEAFF. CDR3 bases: TGTGCCATCAGAAATGGACAGGAAAACACTGAAGCTTTCTTT.

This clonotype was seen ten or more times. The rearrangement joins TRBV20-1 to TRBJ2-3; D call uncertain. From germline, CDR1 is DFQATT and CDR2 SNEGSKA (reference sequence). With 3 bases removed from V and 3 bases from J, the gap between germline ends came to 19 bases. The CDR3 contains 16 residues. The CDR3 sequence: CSARSWKGRQTDTQYF. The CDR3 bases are TGCAGTGCTAGGTCATGGAAGGGCAGGCAAACAGATACGCAGTATTTT.

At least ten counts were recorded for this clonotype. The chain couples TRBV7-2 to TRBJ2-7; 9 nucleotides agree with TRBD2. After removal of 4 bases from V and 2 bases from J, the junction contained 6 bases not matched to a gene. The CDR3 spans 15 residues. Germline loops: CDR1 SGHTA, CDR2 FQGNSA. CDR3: CASSWPSGVTYEQYF. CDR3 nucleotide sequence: TGTGCCAGCAGCTGGCCTAGCGGGGTCACCTACGAGCAGTACTTC.

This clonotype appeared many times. CDR3 sequence (DNA): TGTGCCAGCGCCCGGCAGGGCCTTCTGCAGCCCTATAATTCACCCCTCCACTTT. Protein: CASARQGLLQPYNSPLHF. The V and J genes are TRBV3-1 and TRBJ1-6; a possible D gene is TRBD1 (5 bases). Germline V CDR1 and CDR2: LGHDT, YNNKEL (reference sequence). The CDR3 loop spans 18 amino acids. With 8 bases removed from V and 2 bases from J, the gap between germline ends came to 22 bases.

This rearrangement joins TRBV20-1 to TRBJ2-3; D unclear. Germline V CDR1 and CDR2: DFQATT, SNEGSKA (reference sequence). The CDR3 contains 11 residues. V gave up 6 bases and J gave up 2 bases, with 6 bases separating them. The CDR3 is CSAHSTDTQYF. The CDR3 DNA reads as TGCAGTGCCCACTCCACAGATACGCAGTATTTT.

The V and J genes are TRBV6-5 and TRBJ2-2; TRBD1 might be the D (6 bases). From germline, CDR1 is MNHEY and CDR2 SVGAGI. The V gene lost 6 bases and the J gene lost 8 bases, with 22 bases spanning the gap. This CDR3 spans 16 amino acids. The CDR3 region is CASSPMDSSGSGELFF. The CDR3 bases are TGTGCCAGCAGCCCGATGGACAGCTCGGGAAGTGGGGAGCTGTTTTTT.

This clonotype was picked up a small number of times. The CDR3 nucleotides read TGTGCCAGCAGCTTAACCCCGACAGGTCCCTATAATTCACCCCTCCACTTT. This codes for CASSLTPTGPYNSPLHF. The rearrangement joins TRBV7-2 to TRBJ1-6, with D possibly TRBD1 on 6 matching bases. Trimming left V 2 bases short and J 2 bases short, with 13 bases between. The CDR3 loop spans 17 amino acids. The germline gives CDR1 SGHTA, CDR2 FQGNSA.

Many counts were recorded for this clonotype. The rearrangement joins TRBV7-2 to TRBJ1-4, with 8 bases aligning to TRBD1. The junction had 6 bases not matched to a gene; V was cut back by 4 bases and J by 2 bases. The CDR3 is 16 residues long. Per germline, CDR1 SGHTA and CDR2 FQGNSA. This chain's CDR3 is CASSSQGARTNEKLFF. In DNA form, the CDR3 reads TGTGCCAGCAGCTCCCAGGGGGCAAGGACTAATGAAAAACTGTTTTTT.

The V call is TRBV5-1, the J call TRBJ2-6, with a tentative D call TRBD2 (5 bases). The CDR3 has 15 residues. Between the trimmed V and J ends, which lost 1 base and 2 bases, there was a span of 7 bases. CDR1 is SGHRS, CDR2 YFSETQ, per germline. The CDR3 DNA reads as TGCGCCAGCAGCTTGACGAGGGCTGGGGCCAACGTCCTGACTTTC. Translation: CASSLTRAGANVLTF.

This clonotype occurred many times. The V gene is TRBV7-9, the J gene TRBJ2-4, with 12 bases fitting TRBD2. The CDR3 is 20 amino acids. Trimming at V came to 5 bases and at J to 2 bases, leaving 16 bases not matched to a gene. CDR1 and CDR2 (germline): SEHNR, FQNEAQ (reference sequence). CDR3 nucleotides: TGTGCCAGCAGCCCGCAACCTCTAGCGGGGGGGCCGGGGACCAAAAACATTCAGTACTTC. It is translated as CASSPQPLAGGPGTKNIQYF.

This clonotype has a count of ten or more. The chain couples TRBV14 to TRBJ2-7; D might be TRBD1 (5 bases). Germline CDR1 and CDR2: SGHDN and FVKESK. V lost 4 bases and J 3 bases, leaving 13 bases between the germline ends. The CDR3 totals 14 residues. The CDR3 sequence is CASSRAGFFYEQYF. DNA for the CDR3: TGTGCCAGCAGCCGGGCAGGGTTCTTCTACGAGCAGTACTTC.

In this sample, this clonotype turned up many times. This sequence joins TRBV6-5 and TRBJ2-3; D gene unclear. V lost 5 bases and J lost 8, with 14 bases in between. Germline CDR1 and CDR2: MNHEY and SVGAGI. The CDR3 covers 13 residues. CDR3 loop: CASSPTGSLTQYF. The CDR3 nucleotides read TGTGCCAGCAGTCCCACCGGTAGCCTTACGCAGTATTTT.

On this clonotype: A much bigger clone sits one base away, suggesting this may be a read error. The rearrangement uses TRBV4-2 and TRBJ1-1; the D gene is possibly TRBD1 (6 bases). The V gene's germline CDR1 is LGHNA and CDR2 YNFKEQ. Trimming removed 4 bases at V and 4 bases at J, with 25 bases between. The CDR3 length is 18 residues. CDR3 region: CASSRTFQGIKRSTEAFF. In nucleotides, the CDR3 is TGTGCCAGCAGCCGAACTTTTCAGGGGATAAAAAGAAGCACTGAAGCTTTCTTT.

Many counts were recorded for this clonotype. The CDR3 DNA is TGTGCCAGCAGCCGGACCACTAGCGCTGGGGAGGGGGAGACCCAGTACTTC. Amino acid sequence: CASSRTTSAGEGETQYF. The V and J genes are TRBV3-1 and TRBJ2-5; 7 positions agree with TRBD2. Germline CDR1 LGHDT, CDR2 YNNKEL (reference sequence). This CDR3 is 17 amino acids long. Trimming cost V 4 bases and J 5 bases; bases outside gene matches: 16.

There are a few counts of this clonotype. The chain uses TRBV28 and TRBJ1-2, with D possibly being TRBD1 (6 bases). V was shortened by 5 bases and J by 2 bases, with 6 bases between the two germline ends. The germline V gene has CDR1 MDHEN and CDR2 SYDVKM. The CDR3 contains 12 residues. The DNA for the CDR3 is TGTGCCAGCAGTGGACAGAACTATGGCTACACCTTC. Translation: CASSGQNYGYTF.

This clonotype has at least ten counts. The CDR3 sequence is CASSPLQWGGETDTQYF. Here the CDR3 DNA reads TGTGCCAGTAGTCCCCTCCAGTGGGGCGGGGAGACAGATACGCAGTATTTT. The chain joins TRBV19 to TRBJ2-3; TRBD2 is a possible D gene (6 bases). Germline V lookup: CDR1 LNHDA, CDR2 SQIVND (reference sequence). This CDR3 region has 17 residues. V lost 5 bases to trimming and J lost 3 bases, with 21 bases between them.

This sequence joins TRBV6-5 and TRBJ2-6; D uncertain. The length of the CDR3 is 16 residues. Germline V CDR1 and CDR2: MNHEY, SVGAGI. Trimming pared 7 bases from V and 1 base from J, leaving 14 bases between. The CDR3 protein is CASTRRVTSGANVLTF. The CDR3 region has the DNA TGTGCCAGCACTCGTCGCGTGACGTCTGGGGCCAACGTCCTGACTTTC.

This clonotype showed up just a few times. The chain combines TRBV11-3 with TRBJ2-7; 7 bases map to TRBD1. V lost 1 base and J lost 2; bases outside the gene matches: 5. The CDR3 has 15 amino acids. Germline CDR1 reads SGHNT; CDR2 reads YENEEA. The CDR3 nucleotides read TGTGCCAGCAGCTTAGCCGGGACAGATGCCTACGAGCAGTACTTC. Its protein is CASSLAGTDAYEQYF.

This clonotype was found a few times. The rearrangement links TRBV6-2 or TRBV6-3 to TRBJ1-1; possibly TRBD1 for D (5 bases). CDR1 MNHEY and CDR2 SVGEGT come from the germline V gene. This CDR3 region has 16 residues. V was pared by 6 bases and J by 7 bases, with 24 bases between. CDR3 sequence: CASRITIHRDGLEAFF. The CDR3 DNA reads TGTGCCAGCAGGATTACTATACACCGGGACGGGCTTGAAGCTTTCTTT.

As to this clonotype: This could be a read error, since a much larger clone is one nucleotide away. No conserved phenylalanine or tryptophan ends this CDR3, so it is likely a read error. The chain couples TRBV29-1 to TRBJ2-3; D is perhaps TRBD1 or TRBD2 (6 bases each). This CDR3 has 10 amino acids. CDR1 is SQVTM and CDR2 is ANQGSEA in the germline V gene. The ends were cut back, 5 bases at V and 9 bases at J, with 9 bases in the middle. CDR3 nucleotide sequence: TGCAGCGTTCAAGGGGGGACGCAGTATTAT. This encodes CSVQGGTQYY.

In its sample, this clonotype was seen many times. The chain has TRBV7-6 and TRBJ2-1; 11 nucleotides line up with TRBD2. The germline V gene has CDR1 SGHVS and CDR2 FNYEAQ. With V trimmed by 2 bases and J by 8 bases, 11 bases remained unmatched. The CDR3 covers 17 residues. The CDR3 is CASSLLASGGTGHEQFF. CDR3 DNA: TGTGCCAGCAGCTTATTGGCTAGCGGGGGGACGGGACATGAGCAGTTCTTC.